The clone carrying this T cell receptor beta chain came up a few times. The antigen is undetermined. A second roughly 7 to 12 cycle PCR used barcoded and J-beta primers. One entry per CDR3 protein results from TCRdb running MiXCR on the 5' RACE reads. The data contain 600,000 to 850,000 distinct CDR3 sequences, roughly 25% of them singletons. This record comes from a study of blood T cells in healthy people across ages. Overall study findings and caveats: Estimates of diversity drawn from one million T cells were considered underestimates. Among T cells, TCR beta diversity per million cells dropped roughly linearly as age rose.

Germline V gene lookup returns CDR1 SEHNR and CDR2 FQNEAQ (reference sequence). The CDR3 extends over 17 amino acids. The ends lost 5 bases at V and 6 bases at J; junction bases unmatched: 12. These data were also reused for a study on T cells of mothers and their children. Turning to that study: In this cohort, donors were a few healthy Caucasian mothers plus their six children. Thymic selection molds TCR recombination output in a comparable way in related and unrelated pairs.

The chain links TRBV7-9 to TRBJ2-3, with 12 nucleotides matching TRBD1. Sequenced material: blood. The sequence was obtained from a boy under 18 in good health. The CDR3 here is CASSKQSGTGGGDTQYF. As DNA, the CDR3 is TGTGCCAGCAGCAAACAATCCGGGACAGGGGGCGGCGATACGCAGTATTTT. Full variable domain (missing parts from reference TRBV7-9 and TRBJ2-3): DTGVSQNPRHKITKRGQNVTFRCDPISEHNRLYWYRQTLGQGPEFLTYFQNEAQLEKSRLLSDRFSAERPKGSFSTLEIQRTEQGDSAMYLCASSKQSGTGGGDTQYFGPGTRLTVL.